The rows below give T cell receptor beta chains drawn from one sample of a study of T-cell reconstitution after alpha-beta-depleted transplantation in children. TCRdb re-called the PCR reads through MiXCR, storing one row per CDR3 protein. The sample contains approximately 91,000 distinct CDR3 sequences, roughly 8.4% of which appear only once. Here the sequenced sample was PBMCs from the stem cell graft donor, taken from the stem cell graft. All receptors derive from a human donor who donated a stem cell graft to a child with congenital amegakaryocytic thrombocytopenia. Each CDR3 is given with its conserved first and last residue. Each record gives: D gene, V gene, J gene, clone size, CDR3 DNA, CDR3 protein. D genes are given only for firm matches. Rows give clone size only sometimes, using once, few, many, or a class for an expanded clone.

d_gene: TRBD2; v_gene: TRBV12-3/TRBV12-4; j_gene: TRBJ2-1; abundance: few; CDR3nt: TGTGCCAGCAGTTTAGTGGGGCGGGGGGCGGGGAATGAGCAGTTCTTC; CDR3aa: CASSLVGRGAGNEQFF
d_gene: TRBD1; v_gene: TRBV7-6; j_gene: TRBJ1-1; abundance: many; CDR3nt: TGTGCCAGCAGCTTAGCCACAGGGGGCATGGAGAAAGCTTTCTTT; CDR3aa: CASSLATGGMEKAFF
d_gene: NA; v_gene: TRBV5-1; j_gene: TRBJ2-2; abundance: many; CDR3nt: TGCGCCAGCAGCTTGAGAGCCCGGGCCTTCAACACCGGGGAGCTGTTTTTT; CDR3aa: CASSLRARAFNTGELFF
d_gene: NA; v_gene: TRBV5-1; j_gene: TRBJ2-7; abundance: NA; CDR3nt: TGCGCCAGCAGTGCTCCCTCCTACGAGCAGTACTTC; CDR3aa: CASSAPSYEQYF
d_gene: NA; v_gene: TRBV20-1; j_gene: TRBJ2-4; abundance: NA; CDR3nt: TGCAGTGCGTACCGAAGTGGGATAGACATTCAGTACTTC; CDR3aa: CSAYRSGIDIQYF
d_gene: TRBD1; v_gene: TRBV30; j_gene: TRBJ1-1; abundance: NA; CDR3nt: TGTGCCTGGAGGTACAGGGGGGACACTGAAGCTTTCTTT; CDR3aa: CAWRYRGDTEAFF
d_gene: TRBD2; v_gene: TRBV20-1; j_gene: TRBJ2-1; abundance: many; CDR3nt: TGCAGTGCCTCCGGGACTAGTCAGCTCAATGAGCAGTTCTTC; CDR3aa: CSASGTSQLNEQFF
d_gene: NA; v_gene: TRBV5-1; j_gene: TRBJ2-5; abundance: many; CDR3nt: TGCGCCAGCAGCTTGGTAGGGCGAGAGACCCAGTACTTC; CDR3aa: CASSLVGRETQYF
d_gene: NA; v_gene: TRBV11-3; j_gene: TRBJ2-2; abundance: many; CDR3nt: TGTGCCAGCAGCTTATCGGCTACCCTAGCCGGGGAGCTGTTTTTT; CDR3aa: CASSLSATLAGELFF
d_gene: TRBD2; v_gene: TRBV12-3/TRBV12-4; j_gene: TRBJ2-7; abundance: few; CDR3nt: TGTGCCAGCAACACGATAGCGGGAGTTGGAGGGGAGCAGTACTTC; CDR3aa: CASNTIAGVGGEQYF
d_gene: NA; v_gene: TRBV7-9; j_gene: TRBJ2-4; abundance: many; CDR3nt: TGTGCCAGCAGCCTTTCGTCCATTCAGTACTTC; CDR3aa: CASSLSSIQYF
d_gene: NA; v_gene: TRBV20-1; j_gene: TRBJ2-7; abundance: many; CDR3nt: TGCAGTGCTAGTCGGCAGTCATACGAGCAGTACTTC; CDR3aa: CSASRQSYEQYF
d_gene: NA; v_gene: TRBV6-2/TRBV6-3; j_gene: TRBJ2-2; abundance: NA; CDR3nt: NA; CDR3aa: CASSYPVSRDRVEPGSCFF
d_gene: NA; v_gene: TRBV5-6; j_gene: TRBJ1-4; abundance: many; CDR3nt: TGTGCCAGCAGCTTGTTGACTGCACCAACTAATGAAAAACTGTTTTTT; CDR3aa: CASSLLTAPTNEKLFF
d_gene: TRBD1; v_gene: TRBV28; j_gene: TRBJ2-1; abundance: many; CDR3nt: TGTGCCAGCAGTTTACTACAGGGGTCTGTGGATGAGCAGTTCTTC; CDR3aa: CASSLLQGSVDEQFF
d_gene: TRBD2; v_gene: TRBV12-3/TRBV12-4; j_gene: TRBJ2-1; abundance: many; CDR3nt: TGTGCCAGCAGAAAAGCGGGGCAGTACAATGAGCAGTTCTTC; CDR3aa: CASRKAGQYNEQFF
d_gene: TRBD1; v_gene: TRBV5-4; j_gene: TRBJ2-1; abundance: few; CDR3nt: TGTGCCAGCAGCTTACAGGGGTTGAGGGACAATGAGCAGTTCTTC; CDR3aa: CASSLQGLRDNEQFF
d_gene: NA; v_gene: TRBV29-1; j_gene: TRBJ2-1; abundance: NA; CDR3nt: TGCAGCGTCGGAGGGGGCGGGAGACGAGTATACAATGAGCAGTTCTTC; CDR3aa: CSVGGGGRRVYNEQFF
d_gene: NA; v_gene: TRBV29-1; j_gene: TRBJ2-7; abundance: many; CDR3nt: TGCAGCGTCCGATTCCGACAGGACTCCTACGAGCAGTACTTC; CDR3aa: CSVRFRQDSYEQYF
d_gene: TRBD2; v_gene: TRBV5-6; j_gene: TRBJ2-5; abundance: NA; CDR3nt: TGTGCCAGCAGCTTGGGACTAGCGGGGGGCCTCCAAGAGACCCAGTACTTC; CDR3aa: CASSLGLAGGLQETQYF
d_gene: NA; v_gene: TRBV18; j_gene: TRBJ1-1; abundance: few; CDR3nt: TGTGCCAGCTCACGGGGTGAGAACACTGAAGCTTTCTTT; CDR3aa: CASSRGENTEAFF
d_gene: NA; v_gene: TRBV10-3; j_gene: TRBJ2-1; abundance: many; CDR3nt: TGTGCCATGTCCCCCACTGGGAACAATGAGCAGTTCTTC; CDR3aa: CAMSPTGNNEQFF
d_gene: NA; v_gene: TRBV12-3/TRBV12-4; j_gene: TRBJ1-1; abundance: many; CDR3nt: TGTGCCAGCAGTTTAAGCGTCAGTATGAACACTGAAGCTTTCTTT; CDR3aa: CASSLSVSMNTEAFF
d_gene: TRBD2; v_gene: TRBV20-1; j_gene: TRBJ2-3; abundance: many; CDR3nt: TGCAGTGCTAGACCTTACCCAGCGGGAGCAGATACGCAGTATTTT; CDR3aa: CSARPYPAGADTQYF
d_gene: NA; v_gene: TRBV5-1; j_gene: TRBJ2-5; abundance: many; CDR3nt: TGCGCCAGCAGCTCGGTATACGGGACGGACCAAGAGACCCAGTACTTC; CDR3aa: CASSSVYGTDQETQYF
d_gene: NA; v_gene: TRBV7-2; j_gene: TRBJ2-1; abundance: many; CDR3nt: TGTGCCAGCAGCTCGGGACTTTTTTCCTACAATGAGCAGTTCTTC; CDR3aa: CASSSGLFSYNEQFF
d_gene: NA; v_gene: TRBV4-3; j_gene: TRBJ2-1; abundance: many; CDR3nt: TGCGCCAGCAGCCAAGCCTTAGGACGCGGTGAGCAGTTCTTC; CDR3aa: CASSQALGRGEQFF
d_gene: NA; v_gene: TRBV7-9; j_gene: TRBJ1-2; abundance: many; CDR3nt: TGTGCCAGCAGCTTAGCGCAAGGGAGAAACACCTTC; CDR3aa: CASSLAQGRNTF
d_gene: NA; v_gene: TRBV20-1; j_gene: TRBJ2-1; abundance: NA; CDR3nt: TGCAGTGCTAGCGGGAGATATTCCTACAATGAGCAGTTCTTC; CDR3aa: CSASGRYSYNEQFF
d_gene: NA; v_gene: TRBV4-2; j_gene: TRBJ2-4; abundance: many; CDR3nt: TGTGCCAGCAGCCGGTCGAGGGCAGGAGGCCGTGATGACATTCAGTACTTC; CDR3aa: CASSRSRAGGRDDIQYF
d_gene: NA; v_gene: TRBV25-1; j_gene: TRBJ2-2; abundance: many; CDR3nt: TGTGCCAGCAGTGGGTACTCGAACACCGGGGAGCTGTTTTTT; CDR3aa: CASSGYSNTGELFF
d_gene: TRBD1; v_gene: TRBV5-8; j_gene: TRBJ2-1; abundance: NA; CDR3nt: TGTGCCAGCAGCTTGTCAAACAGGGGTTTCGATGAGCAGTTCTTC; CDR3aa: CASSLSNRGFDEQFF
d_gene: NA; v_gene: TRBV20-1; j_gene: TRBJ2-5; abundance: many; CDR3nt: TGCAGTGCTAGTATAGCAGCTGAAGAGACCCAGTACTTC; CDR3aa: CSASIAAEETQYF
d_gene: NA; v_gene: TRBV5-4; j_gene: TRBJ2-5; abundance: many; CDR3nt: TGTGCCAGCAGCACCAGGGGAGAGACCCAGTACTTC; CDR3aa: CASSTRGETQYF
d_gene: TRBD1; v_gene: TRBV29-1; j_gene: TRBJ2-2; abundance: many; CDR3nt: TGCAGCGTTGAGGACAGGGGGAGAACCGGGGAGCTGTTTTTT; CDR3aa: CSVEDRGRTGELFF
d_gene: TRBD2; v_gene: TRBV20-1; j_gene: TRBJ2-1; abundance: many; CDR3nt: TGCAGTGCTAGTGGGTTGCCGGGAGGGCCAATCTCCTACAATGAGCAGTTCTTC; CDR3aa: CSASGLPGGPISYNEQFF
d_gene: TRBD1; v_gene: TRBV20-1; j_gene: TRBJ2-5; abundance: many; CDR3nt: TGCAGTGCTAGAGGGAAGACAGGGGTAGAAGAGACCCAGTACTTC; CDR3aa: CSARGKTGVEETQYF
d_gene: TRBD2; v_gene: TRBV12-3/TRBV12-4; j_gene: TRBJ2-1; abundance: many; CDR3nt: TGTGCCAGCAGTTTTGTTGGGGGGGGTTACAATGAGCAGTTCTTC; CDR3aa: CASSFVGGGYNEQFF
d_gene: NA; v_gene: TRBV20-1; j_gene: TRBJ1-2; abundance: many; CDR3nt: TGCAGTGCTAGTTTATCAGGGACAAGAAAAGCGTCTAACTATGGCTACACCTTC; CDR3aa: CSASLSGTRKASNYGYTF
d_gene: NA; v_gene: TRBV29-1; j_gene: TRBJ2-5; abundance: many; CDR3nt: TGCAGCGTTGACGCGGCGGAGACCCAGTACTTC; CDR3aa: CSVDAAETQYF
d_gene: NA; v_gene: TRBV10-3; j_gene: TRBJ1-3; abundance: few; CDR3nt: TGTGCCACCCGGACGAGTGGAAACACCATATATTTT; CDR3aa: CATRTSGNTIYF
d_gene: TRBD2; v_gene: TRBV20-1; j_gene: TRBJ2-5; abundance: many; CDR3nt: TGCAGTGCTAGAGATCAGGCGGGGGGCCTCCGGGAGACCCAGTACTTC; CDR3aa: CSARDQAGGLRETQYF
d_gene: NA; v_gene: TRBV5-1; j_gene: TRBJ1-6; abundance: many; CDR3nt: TGCGCCAGCAGCCTGGGGGTTACAGGGCCCCATTCACCCCTCCACTTT; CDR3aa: CASSLGVTGPHSPLHF
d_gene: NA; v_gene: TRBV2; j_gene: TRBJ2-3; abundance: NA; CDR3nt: TGTGCCAGCAGGGGCGACTTCCACACAGATACGCAGTATTTT; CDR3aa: CASRGDFHTDTQYF
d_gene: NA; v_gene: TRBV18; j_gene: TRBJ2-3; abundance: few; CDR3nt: TGTGCCAGCTCCCCCGATGGAGATACGCAGTATTTT; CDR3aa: CASSPDGDTQYF
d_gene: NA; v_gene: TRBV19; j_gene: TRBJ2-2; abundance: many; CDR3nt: TGTGCCAGTACCCCTTGGGAAGGGAACACCGGGGAGCTGTTTTTT; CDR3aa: CASTPWEGNTGELFF
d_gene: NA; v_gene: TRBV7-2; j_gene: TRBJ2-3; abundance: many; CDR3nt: TGTGCCAGCAGCTTAGCGCACCGGGGAGATACGCAGTATTTT; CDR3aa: CASSLAHRGDTQYF
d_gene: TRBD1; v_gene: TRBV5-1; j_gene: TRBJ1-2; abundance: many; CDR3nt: TGCGCCAGCACCCCGGACAGGGGAGTAGATGGCTACACCTTC; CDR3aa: CASTPDRGVDGYTF
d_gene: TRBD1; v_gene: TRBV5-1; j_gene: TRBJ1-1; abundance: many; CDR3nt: TGCGCCAGCAGCTCGCGGACAGGGAAAGACACTGAAGCTTTCTTT; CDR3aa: CASSSRTGKDTEAFF
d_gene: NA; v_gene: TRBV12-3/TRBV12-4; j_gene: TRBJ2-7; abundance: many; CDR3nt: TGTGCCAGCAGTCCGGACCGGACCTTTTACGAGCAGTACTTC; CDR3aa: CASSPDRTFYEQYF
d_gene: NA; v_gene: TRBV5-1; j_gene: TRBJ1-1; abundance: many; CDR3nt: TGCGCCAGCAGCTTGGGGGCAGGGAACACTGAAGCTTTCTTT; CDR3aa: CASSLGAGNTEAFF
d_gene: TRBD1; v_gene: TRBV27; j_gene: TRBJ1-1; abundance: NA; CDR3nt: TGTGCCAGCAGACAGACAGGGTCTAGGACTGAAGCTTTCTTT; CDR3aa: CASRQTGSRTEAFF
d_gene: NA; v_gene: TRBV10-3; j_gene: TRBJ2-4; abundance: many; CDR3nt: TGTGCCATCAGTGAGGGGGTAGATGGGAACATTCAGTACTTC; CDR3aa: CAISEGVDGNIQYF
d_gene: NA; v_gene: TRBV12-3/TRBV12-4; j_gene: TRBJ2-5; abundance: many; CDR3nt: TGTGCCAGCAGTCCGGGGGACTACCAAGAGACCCAGTACTTC; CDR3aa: CASSPGDYQETQYF